The 26 T cell receptor beta chains given below trace back to one sample, sequenced in a study of CXCR3-negative and CXCR3-positive naive CD8 T cells. TRB cDNA was prepared as libraries by UMI-labeled 5' RACE. For each CDR3 protein, TCRdb gives one entry from its re-call of the 5' RACE reads, without DNA. The table lists approximately 45,000 distinct CDR3 sequences. Sequencing was performed on memory CD8+ T cells from blood. These receptors were collected from a human donor in good health. Some clones in this sample may be carry-over from other donors' samples.

V and J are TRBV25-1 and TRBJ1-2. Germline V CDR1 and CDR2: MGHDK, SYGVNS. The CDR3 contains 12 residues. This CDR3 reads CASTHPLNGYTF.

This chain uses TRBV2 with TRBJ2-7; the TCRdb call, TRBD2, lacks DNA for checking. This CDR3 spans 13 amino acids. CDR1 SNHLY and CDR2 FYNNEI come from the germline V gene. The CDR3 region is CASSALVSYEQYF.

This chain connects TRBV5-1 to TRBJ2-7; as DNA is missing, the TRBD1 call by TCRdb cannot be tested. CDR1 is SGHRS, CDR2 YFSETQ, per germline. This CDR3 has 14 residues. CDR3 protein: CASSDGLGRNEQYF.

V and J are TRBV28 and TRBJ2-7; TCRdb gives TRBD1 as the D gene, but with no DNA this cannot be confirmed. Germline lookup yields CDR1 MDHEN and CDR2 SYDVKM. The CDR3 length is 14 residues. CDR3 amino acids: CASIKTGRSYEQYF.

This rearrangement joins TRBV12-3 or TRBV12-4 to TRBJ1-2. The CDR3 consists of 13 residues. The CDR3: CASSLGTVYGYTF.

This chain links TRBV20-1 with TRBJ2-5; TCRdb's D call of TRBD2 is untestable without DNA. The CDR3 covers 17 residues. Per germline, CDR1 DFQATT and CDR2 SNEGSKA (reference sequence). This CDR3 reads CSTPGGASGGPQETQYF.

V usage is TRBV6-2 or TRBV6-3 and J usage is TRBJ2-6. CDR3 length: 15 residues. CDR1 and CDR2 (germline): MNHEY, SVGEGT. CDR3 loop: CASSAGSSGANVLTF.

The genes are TRBV7-9 and TRBJ1-2; TCRdb designates TRBD1, a call that cannot be tested without DNA. The CDR3 spans 15 residues. Germline CDR1 reads SEHNR; CDR2 reads FQNEAQ (reference sequence). CDR3 region: CASSSPTDFENGYTF.

J is TRBJ2-5 and V is TRBV7-9; TCRdb's D gene call, TRBD1, goes unchecked for lack of DNA. The V gene's germline CDR1 is SEHNR and CDR2 FQNEAQ (reference sequence). CDR3 length: 16 amino acids. The chain's CDR3 is CASSVVPQGPWETQYF.

The chain employs TRBV27 and TRBJ2-1; checking the TCRdb D call of TRBD2 is not possible without DNA. CDR3 length: 14 residues. CDR1 and CDR2 from the germline V gene are MNHEY and SMNVEV (reference sequence). This CDR3 reads CASSFLAGENEQFF.

CDR3 residues: CASNPGRSYEQYF. The chain carries TRBV7-9 and TRBJ2-7; TCRdb calls TRBD1, which cannot be checked without DNA. Germline-derived CDR1 and CDR2 are SEHNR and FQNEAQ (reference sequence). CDR3 length equals 13 residues.

This chain uses TRBV27 with TRBJ2-7; TCRdb returns TRBD1, unconfirmable since there is no DNA. The CDR3 is 15 amino acids. CDR1 and CDR2 (germline): MNHEY, SMNVEV (reference sequence). The CDR3 sequence is CASSLGWGLSGEQYF.

This sequence joins TRBV5-1 and TRBJ2-1; the TRBD1 assignment by TCRdb is unverifiable without DNA. This CDR3 is 17 amino acids long. Germline V gene data show CDR1 as SGHRS and CDR2 as YFSETQ. CDR3 in amino acids: CASSLGPGDGRGGEQFF. Filled out from reference TRBV5-1 and TRBJ2-1, the complete variable domain reads KAGVTQTPRYLIKTRGQQVTLSCSPISGHRSVSWYQQTPGQGLQFLFEYFSETQRNKGNFPGRFSGRQFSNSRSEMNVSTLELGDSALYLCASSLGPGDGRGGEQFFGPGTRLTVL.

The CDR3 reads CASSVDFGYEQYF. The chain combines TRBV9 with TRBJ2-7. Germline V gene sequence: CDR1 SGDLS, CDR2 YYNGEE. The CDR3 runs to 13 residues.

This chain links TRBV6-6 with TRBJ2-1; absent DNA, TCRdb's TRBD2 call cannot be checked. CDR3 length equals 15 residues. Germline V gives CDR1 MNHNY, CDR2 SVGAGI (reference sequence). CDR3 in amino acids: CASRSGLADQNEQFF.

The V and J genes are TRBV28 and TRBJ1-1. This CDR3 contains 14 residues. Germline-derived CDR1 and CDR2 are MDHEN and SYDVKM. CDR3 amino acids: CASSFLGSHTEAFF. The complete variable domain, with remaining parts taken from reference TRBV28 and TRBJ1-1, reads DVKVTQSSRYLVKRTGEKVFLECVQDMDHENMFWYRQDPGLGLRLIYFSYDVKMKEKGDIPEGYSVSREKKERFSLILESASTNQTSMYLCASSFLGSHTEAFFGQGTRLTVV.

The genes are TRBV10-3 and TRBJ1-1; TCRdb proposes TRBD1, but this gene call is untestable without DNA. Germline CDR1 ENHRY, CDR2 SYGVKD. The CDR3 contains 15 residues. The CDR3 loop is CAISESRGAGTEAFF.

The chain is built from TRBV6-5 and TRBJ2-1; TCRdb indicates TRBD2, and absent DNA this call remains unverified. Germline values: CDR1 MNHEY, CDR2 SVGAGI. The CDR3 contains 14 residues. The CDR3 spells CASSVLRAQNEQFF.

The chain uses TRBV12-3 or TRBV12-4 and TRBJ2-1. The CDR3 covers 15 residues. CDR3: CASSFVGTSYNEQFF.

The rearrangement uses TRBV20-1 and TRBJ2-5; TCRdb reports TRBD2, a call that lacks DNA to check it against. This CDR3 is 16 amino acids long. Germline values: CDR1 DFQATT, CDR2 SNEGSKA (reference sequence). Here the CDR3 reads CSARGLAGGFHETQYF.

The chain links TRBV11-2 to TRBJ2-3; TCRdb gives TRBD2 as the D gene, but with no DNA this cannot be confirmed. This CDR3 region has 15 residues. The germline gives CDR1 SGHAT, CDR2 FQNNGV. The CDR3 protein is CAAQGAGGSPDTQYF.

This sequence joins TRBV3-1 and TRBJ2-1; TCRdb picks TRBD1, but there is no DNA to check that call. CDR3 length equals 15 residues. CDR1 and CDR2 from the germline V gene are LGHDT and YNNKEL (reference sequence). The CDR3 sequence is CASSLRDRGLNEQFF.

The J gene is TRBJ2-1, the V gene TRBV12-3 or TRBV12-4; with no DNA, the TCRdb D assignment of TRBD2 cannot be verified. The CDR3 extends over 15 amino acids. The CDR3 loop reads CASSLPYGANNEQFF.

The chain joins TRBV7-2 to TRBJ1-2; TCRdb's D call of TRBD1 is untestable without DNA. This CDR3 is 13 amino acids long. Germline V gives CDR1 SGHTA, CDR2 FQGNSA. CDR3 protein: CASFLSGSYGYTF.

The V call is TRBV7-2, the J call TRBJ1-3. This CDR3 contains 15 residues. CDR1 and CDR2 (germline): SGHTA, FQGNSA. The CDR3 sequence is CASSSDRGDGNTIYF.

This rearrangement joins TRBV5-1 to TRBJ2-1; as DNA is missing, the TRBD1 call by TCRdb cannot be tested. Looked up from germline, CDR1 is SGHRS and CDR2 is YFSETQ. The CDR3 extends over 17 amino acids. The chain's CDR3 is CASSLDPGQSSYNEQFF.